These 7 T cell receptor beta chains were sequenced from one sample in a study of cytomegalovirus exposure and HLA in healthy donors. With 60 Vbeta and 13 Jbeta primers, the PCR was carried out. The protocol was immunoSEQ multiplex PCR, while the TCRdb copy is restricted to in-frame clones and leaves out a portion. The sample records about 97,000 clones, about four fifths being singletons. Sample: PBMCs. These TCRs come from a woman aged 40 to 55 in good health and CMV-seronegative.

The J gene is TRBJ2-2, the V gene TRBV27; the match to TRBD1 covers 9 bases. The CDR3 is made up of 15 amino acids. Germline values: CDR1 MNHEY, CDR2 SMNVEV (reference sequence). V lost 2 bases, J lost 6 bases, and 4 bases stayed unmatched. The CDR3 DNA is TGTGCCAGCAGTTTAAGGAGACAGGGGGCCGGGGAGCTGTTTTTT. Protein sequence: CASSLRRQGAGELFF.

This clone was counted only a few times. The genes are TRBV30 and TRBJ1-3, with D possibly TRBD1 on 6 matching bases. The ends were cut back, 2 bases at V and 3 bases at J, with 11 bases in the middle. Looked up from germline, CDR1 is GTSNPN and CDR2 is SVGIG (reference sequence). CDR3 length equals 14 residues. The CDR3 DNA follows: TGTGCCTGGAGTCCAGGGGCGCTTGGAAACACCATATATTTT. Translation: CAWSPGALGNTIYF.

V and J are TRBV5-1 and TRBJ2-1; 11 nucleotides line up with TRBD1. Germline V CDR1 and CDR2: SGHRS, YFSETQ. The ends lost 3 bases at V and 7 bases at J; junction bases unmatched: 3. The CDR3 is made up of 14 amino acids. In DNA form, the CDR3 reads TGCGCCAGCAGCTCGGGACAGGGGGGGAATGAGCAGTTCTTC. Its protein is CASSSGQGGNEQFF.

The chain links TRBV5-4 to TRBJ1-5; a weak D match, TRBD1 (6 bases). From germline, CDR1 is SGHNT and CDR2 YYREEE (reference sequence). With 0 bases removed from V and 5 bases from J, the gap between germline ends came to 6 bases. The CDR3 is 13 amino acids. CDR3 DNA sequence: TGTGCCAGCAGCTTGGCAGGGGATCAGCCCCAGCATTTT. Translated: CASSLAGDQPQHF. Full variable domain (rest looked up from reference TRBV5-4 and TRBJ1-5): ETGVTQSPTHLIKTRGQQVTLRCSSQSGHNTVSWYQQALGQGPQFIFQYYREEENGRGNFPPRFSGLQFPNYSSELNVNALELDDSALYLCASSLAGDQPQHFGDGTRLSIL.

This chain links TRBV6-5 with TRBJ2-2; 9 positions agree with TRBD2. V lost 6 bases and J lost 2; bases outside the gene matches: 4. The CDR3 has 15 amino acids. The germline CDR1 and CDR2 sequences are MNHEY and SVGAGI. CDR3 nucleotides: TGTGCCAGCAGAGGACTAGCGATCAACACCGGGGAGCTGTTTTTT. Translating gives CASRGLAINTGELFF.

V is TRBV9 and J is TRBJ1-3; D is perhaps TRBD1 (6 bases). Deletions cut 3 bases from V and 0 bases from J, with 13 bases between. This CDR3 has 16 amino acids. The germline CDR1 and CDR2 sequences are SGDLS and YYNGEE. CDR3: CASSEARGTSGNTIYF. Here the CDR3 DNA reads TGTGCCAGCAGCGAGGCCAGGGGAACCTCTGGAAACACCATATATTTT.

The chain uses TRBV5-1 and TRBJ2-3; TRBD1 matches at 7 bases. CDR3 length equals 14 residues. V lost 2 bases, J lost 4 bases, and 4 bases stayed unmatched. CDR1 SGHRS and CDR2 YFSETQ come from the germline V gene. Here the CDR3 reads CASSFQGDADTQYF. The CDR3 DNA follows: TGCGCCAGCAGCTTCCAGGGGGACGCAGATACGCAGTATTTT. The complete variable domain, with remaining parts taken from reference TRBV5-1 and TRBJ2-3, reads KAGVTQTPRYLIKTRGQQVTLSCSPISGHRSVSWYQQTPGQGLQFLFEYFSETQRNKGNFPGRFSGRQFSNSRSEMNVSTLELGDSALYLCASSFQGDADTQYFGPGTRLTVL.